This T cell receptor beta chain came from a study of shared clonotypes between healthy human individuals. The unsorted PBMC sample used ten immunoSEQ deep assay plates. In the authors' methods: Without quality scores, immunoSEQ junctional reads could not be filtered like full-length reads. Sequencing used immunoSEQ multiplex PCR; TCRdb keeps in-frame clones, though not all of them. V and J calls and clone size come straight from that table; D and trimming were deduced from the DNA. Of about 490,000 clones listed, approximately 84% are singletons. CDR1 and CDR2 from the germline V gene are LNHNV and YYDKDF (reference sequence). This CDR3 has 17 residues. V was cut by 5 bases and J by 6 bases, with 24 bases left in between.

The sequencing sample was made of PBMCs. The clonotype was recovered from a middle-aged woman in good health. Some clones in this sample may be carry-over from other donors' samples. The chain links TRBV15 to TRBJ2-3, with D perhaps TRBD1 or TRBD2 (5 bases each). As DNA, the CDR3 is TGTGCCACCAGCCGACGGGGCAGCGGCCCGATGGGCGATACGCAGTATTTT. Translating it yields CATSRRGSGPMGDTQYF.